This TCR beta chain was identified in a study of T-cell memory formation after mild COVID-19. Across the study: TCR clusters were mostly donor specific.

For this clonotype: What it binds is unknown.

The ends lost 6 bases at V and 1 base at J; junction bases unmatched: 8. Germline CDR1 is DFQATT and CDR2 is SNEGSKA (reference sequence). The CDR3 loop spans 15 amino acids. Study findings and constraints: Contracting clones, day 15 to 85, had balanced CD4/CD8, and later expanders favored CD4+. Several responding clones turned up in pre-infection memory, indicating that cross-reactive memory may have taken part.

TCR alpha and TCR beta cDNA libraries carrying sample barcodes and UMIs were produced by 5'RACE using constant-segment primers. MiXCR, applied by TCRdb to the 5' RACE reads, yields one record per CDR3 protein. Here the sample spans hundreds of thousands of distinct CDR3 sequences, approximately 15% being singletons. The sequenced sample was PBMCs or a T cell subset sorted from them (not recorded which). The V and J genes are TRBV20-1 and TRBJ2-7; 11 bases map to TRBD1. The sequence derives from a man aged 18 to 30 who had mild COVID-19 (a few samples of this study predate the infection). Cell type and time point are not known. The CDR3: CSAQGGDRGSYEQYF. The CDR3 nucleotides read TGCAGTGCCCAGGGTGGGGACAGGGGGTCCTACGAGCAGTACTTC.